This TCR beta chain was found in a study of blood T cell repertoires in COVID-19. Study background: Acute and convalescent COVID-19 specimens originated in the United States, Italy and Spain. Sample material is recorded as cDNA or gDNA derived from T cells, B-cell-depleted T cells, or PBMCs.

With 0 bases removed from V and 0 bases from J, the gap between germline ends came to 7 bases. The germline V gene has CDR1 SGHTA and CDR2 FQGNSA. The CDR3 is 15 amino acids. Per the study methods: Reference gene primer amplification gave nucleated cell count estimates. Measured with immunoSEQ multiplex PCR; TCRdb has only the in-frame clones, and not every one. Clone size and V and J calls were adopted from that table, with D and trimming inferred from the DNA. The sample lists roughly 57,000 clones; around 90% were seen once. Sequencing was performed on peripheral blood. This chain joins TRBV7-2 and TRBJ2-3; no clear D gene. The TCR was taken from a human donor in a cohort sampled during active COVID-19. The DNA of the CDR3 is TGTGCCAGCAGCTTAGCATTATCTAGCACAGATACGCAGTATTTT. Translation gives CASSLALSSTDTQYF.